The 16 T cell receptor beta chains in this list originate from one sample, sequenced in a study of blood T cell repertoires in COVID-19. Method: immunoSEQ multiplex PCR; TCRdb's copy keeps in-frame clones and lacks some. The data hold about 260,000 clones, with roughly 89% observed a single time. Sequencing input: peripheral blood. These receptors were obtained from a woman between 40 and 55 years old who had recovered from COVID-19.

The V gene is TRBV5-1, the J gene TRBJ2-2, with D possibly being TRBD1 (7 bases). Trimming took 0 bases from V and 3 from J, leaving 9 bases between them. Per germline, CDR1 SGHRS and CDR2 YFSETQ. The CDR3 sequence is 15 residues long. CDR3: CASSLVRGDTGELFF. For the CDR3, the DNA is TGCGCCAGCAGCTTGGTCAGGGGGGACACCGGGGAGCTGTTTTTT.

This chain connects TRBV7-9 to TRBJ1-1; D remains ambiguous. Germline values: CDR1 SEHNR, CDR2 FQNEAQ (reference sequence). This CDR3 spans 13 amino acids. V was pared by 2 bases and J by 3 bases, with 7 bases between. CDR3 residues: CASSLNGDTEAFF. As DNA, the CDR3 is TGTGCCAGCAGCTTAAACGGGGACACTGAAGCTTTCTTT.

This clone was seen repeatedly, ten times or more. The rearrangement uses TRBV5-5 and TRBJ1-2; 7 bases fit TRBD1. This CDR3 region has 13 residues. With 5 bases clipped from V and 4 bases from J, the junction kept 5 bases outside the gene matches. From germline, CDR1 is SGHKS and CDR2 YYEKEE (reference sequence). CDR3 loop: CASRLAGGYGYTF. Written as DNA, the CDR3 is TGTGCCAGCAGGCTAGCAGGGGGCTATGGCTACACCTTC. The entire variable domain, with the rest obtained from reference TRBV5-5 and TRBJ1-2, is as follows: DAGVTQSPTHLIKTRGQQVTLRCSPISGHKSVSWYQQVLGQGPQFIFQYYEKEERGRGNFPDRFSARQFPNYSSELNVNALLLGDSALYLCASRLAGGYGYTFGSGTRLTVV.

The J gene is TRBJ2-1, the V gene TRBV28; 12 bases match TRBD2. Losses at the gene ends were 5 bases for V and 2 bases for J; bases not matched to a gene: 7. Germline values: CDR1 MDHEN, CDR2 SYDVKM. The CDR3 totals 17 residues. CDR3 sequence (DNA): TGTGCCAGCAGTCCCCATCCTAGCGGGGGGGCCTACAATGAGCAGTTCTTC. The encoded protein is CASSPHPSGGAYNEQFF.

The rearrangement joins TRBV9 to TRBJ1-5; D is possibly TRBD1 (5 bases). Trimming removed 3 bases at V and 5 bases at J, with 12 bases between. Germline loops: CDR1 SGDLS, CDR2 YYNGEE. The CDR3 spans 14 residues. In nucleotides, the CDR3 is TGTGCCAGCAGCGGAACAGGTTATTATCAGCCCCAGCATTTT. Translated: CASSGTGYYQPQHF. The full variable domain, with the rest looked up from reference TRBV9 and TRBJ1-5, is DSGVTQTPKHLITATGQRVTLRCSPRSGDLSVYWYQQSLDQGLQFLIQYYNGEERAKGNILERFSAQQFPDLHSELNLSSLELGDSALYFCASSGTGYYQPQHFGDGTRLSIL.

The J gene is TRBJ2-7, the V gene TRBV28; the D gene is possibly TRBD1 (6 bases). Trimming took off 4 bases at V and 2 bases at J, with 9 bases between the two ends. The CDR3 is 13 amino acids. Germline assignment: CDR1 MDHEN and CDR2 SYDVKM. CDR3 sequence: CASSSGTPYEQYF. The CDR3 coding sequence is TGTGCCAGCAGTTCCGGGACACCCTACGAGCAGTACTTC.

CDR3 in amino acids: CASSAGQPNQPQHF. Written as DNA, the CDR3 is TGTGCCAGCAGCGCGGGACAGCCCAATCAGCCCCAGCATTTT. The chain combines TRBV7-2 with TRBJ1-5, with 7 bases that match TRBD1. The CDR3 length is 14 residues. CDR1 and CDR2 from the germline V gene are SGHTA and FQGNSA. With 5 bases clipped from V and 3 bases from J, the junction kept 4 bases outside the gene matches.

The CDR3 region is CASSETLTGQGAPEAFF. CDR3 DNA: TGTGCCAGCAGTGAGACACTGACGGGACAGGGGGCCCCTGAAGCTTTCTTT. The chain recombines TRBV2 with TRBJ1-1; 12 nucleotides match TRBD1. The CDR3 is made up of 17 amino acids. The V and J ends lost 3 bases and 6 bases, in that order; junction bases with no gene match: 11. Per germline, CDR1 SNHLY and CDR2 FYNNEI.

The chain combines TRBV6-5 with TRBJ2-1; D perhaps matches TRBD2 (7 bases). V lost 0 bases to trimming and J lost 6 bases, with 12 bases between them. The CDR3 runs 15 residues. Germline CDR1 and CDR2: MNHEY and SVGAGI. For the CDR3, the DNA is TGTGCCAGCAGTTACTCAGAGGGAGGGGGCAATGAGCAGTTCTTC. Translating it yields CASSYSEGGGNEQFF.

This rearrangement joins TRBV12-3 or TRBV12-4 to TRBJ1-6; D is unresolved. The V and J ends lost 5 bases and 6 bases respectively, with 8 bases between them. The CDR3 is 13 amino acids. The CDR3, as DNA: TGTGCCAGCAGTCCAAGACTTAATTCACCCCTCCACTTT. Its protein is CASSPRLNSPLHF.

The chain uses TRBV6-5 and TRBJ1-6, with TRBD1 identical over 9 bases. This CDR3 comprises 14 residues. The germline CDR1 and CDR2 sequences are MNHEY and SVGAGI. Trimming at V came to 7 bases and at J to 6 bases, leaving 4 bases not matched to a gene. The CDR3 DNA reads TGTGCCAGCACCAAGGACAGGGGTAATTCACCCCTCCACTTT. Translated: CASTKDRGNSPLHF.

This rearrangement joins TRBV28 to TRBJ1-5; 7 positions match TRBD1. Germline V lookup: CDR1 MDHEN, CDR2 SYDVKM. The CDR3 totals 13 residues. V shed 8 bases, J shed 7 bases, and the junction held 8 bases outside the gene matches. The chain's CDR3 is CASLGLQGQPQHF. CDR3 bases: TGTGCCAGCCTGGGCCTACAGGGGCAGCCCCAGCATTTT.

This clone has only one observation. V and J are TRBV7-3 and TRBJ1-6; 12 positions agree with TRBD1. The CDR3 runs to 15 residues. V trimming: 5 bases; J trimming: 6 bases; junction bases outside the gene matches: 2. CDR1 is SGHTA, CDR2 FQGTGA, per germline. The CDR3 bases are TGTGCCAGCAGCGGGACAGGGGGCGGTAATTCACCCCTCCACTTT. Translating gives CASSGTGGGNSPLHF.

The J gene is TRBJ2-7, the V gene TRBV5-4; maybe TRBD2 (6 bases). Trimming took off 1 base at V and 1 base at J, with 12 bases between the two ends. The CDR3 consists of 15 residues. Germline CDR1 SGHNT, CDR2 YYREEE (reference sequence). CDR3 residues: CASSLQGLTSYEQYF. In nucleotides, the CDR3 is TGTGCCAGCAGCTTGCAGGGACTGACATCCTACGAGCAGTACTTC.

The sample holds a few counts of this clone. The J gene is TRBJ2-3, the V gene TRBV7-2, with a weak D call TRBD1 (6 bases). Trimming cost V 5 bases and J 5 bases, with 14 bases left between them. This CDR3 is 14 amino acids long. CDR1 and CDR2 from the germline V gene are SGHTA and FQGNSA. CDR3 bases: TGTGCCAGCAGCCTACAGGGTCAGGGAGATACGCAGTATTTT. Amino acids: CASSLQGQGDTQYF.

The chain has TRBV5-1 and TRBJ2-5; D might be TRBD1 (5 bases). The ends were cut back, 0 bases at V and 6 bases at J, with 15 bases in the middle. CDR3 length: 15 amino acids. The germline gives CDR1 SGHRS, CDR2 YFSETQ. The CDR3 DNA follows: TGCGCCAGCAGCTTGGAAGGGGCGGTCGGTAAGACCCAGTACTTC. It codes for CASSLEGAVGKTQYF.